In this sample, the clone carrying this T cell receptor beta chain turned up a few times. Antigen unknown. Unique molecular identifiers were used to barcode this TCRbeta library. Via MiXCR, TCRdb re-called the PCR reads, giving one row per CDR3 protein. The table has hundreds of thousands of distinct CDR3 sequences, less than 15% seen once. This record belongs to a study of T-cell reconstitution after alpha-beta-depleted transplantation in children. Points from the study as a whole: As was reported, about two months after transplant, alpha-beta T cells came from several hundred expanded graft clones. One year after transplant, T-cell counts and diversity came mostly from newly produced T cells. The origin of high day-60 TCRbeta diversity in some patients lay in surviving recipient T cells and thymic progenitors.

The CDR3 is made up of 15 amino acids. V lost 7 bases and J 5 bases, leaving 17 bases between the germline ends. The receptor comes from a girl under 10 years old with congenital amegakaryocytic thrombocytopenia, due to receive a stem cell transplant. Source: PBMCs, taken before TCRalphabeta/CD19-depleted stem cell transplant. This rearrangement joins TRBV12-3 or TRBV12-4 to TRBJ1-4; D is perhaps TRBD1 (5 bases). The CDR3 sequence: CASIGEPEQNEKLFF. CDR3 bases: TGTGCCAGCATAGGGGAGCCAGAACAAAATGAAAAACTGTTTTTT.